A few counts support the clone carrying this T cell receptor (beta chain). The antigen is unknown. Trimming took 7 bases from V and 2 from J, leaving 17 bases between them. Germline V CDR1 and CDR2: SGHRS, YFSETQ. The CDR3 is made up of 15 amino acids. This sample was included in a study of T-cell memory formation after mild COVID-19. With constant-segment primers, 5'RACE yielded cDNA libraries of TCR alpha and TCR beta that carried sample barcodes and UMIs. Each CDR3 protein gets one entry after TCRdb re-called the 5' RACE reads with MiXCR. Among 250,000 or so distinct CDR3 sequences listed, over 15% were seen once. The study, taken as a whole, reports: A balance of CD4 and CD8 characterized clones contracting day 15 to 85, whereas later expanders leaned CD4+.

This TCR was recovered from a young man who had mild COVID-19 (a few samples of this study predate the infection). Cell type and time point are not known. Sequenced material: PBMCs or a T cell subset sorted from them (not recorded which). The chain couples TRBV5-1 to TRBJ2-3, with D perhaps TRBD1 (5 bases). The CDR3 region has the DNA TGCGCCAGCCGGGCAGGATCACAGGCCACAGATACGCAGTATTTT. Its translation is CASRAGSQATDTQYF.